The following is a TCR beta chain sequence with its context. This entry belongs to a study of blood T cell repertoires in COVID-19. On the study more broadly: Specimens from acute and convalescent COVID-19 originated in the United States, Italy and Spain.

TCRdb's copy holds only in-frame clones and misses some; the assay was immunoSEQ multiplex PCR. The repertoire includes 250,000 to 350,000 clones, about 81% of them detected once, and approximately 1.5% sits in the top ten. The CDR3 contains 16 residues. V shed 4 bases and J shed 3 bases, with 18 bases lying between them. The V gene's germline CDR1 is SGHRS and CDR2 YFSETQ. The rearrangement joins TRBV5-1 to TRBJ2-3, with D maybe TRBD2 (5 bases). Specimen: peripheral blood. The source of this sequence is a human donor with COVID-19, enrolled during active disease. The donor label of this sample is uncertain. The CDR3 is CASSPGSGSRTDTQYF. The DNA of the CDR3 is TGCGCCAGCAGCCCGGGAAGTGGGAGTCGAACAGATACGCAGTATTTT.